Given below is one TCR beta chain in context. Its cognate antigen has yet to be identified. Per-base qualities were not stored, and no clone one base away is much larger. Library preparation used 5' RACE. Sequenced on an Illumina HiSeq 2500. A second PCR of roughly 7 to 11 cycles was run with a J-beta primer mix and a sample-barcoded 5' primer. Each TCR beta cDNA molecule received a unique molecular identifier from a template-switch 5' adaptor carrying 12 random nucleotides. Each sample yielded at least 2.5 million CDR3-containing paired-end reads. All of the RNA was converted into first-strand cDNA using the Mint cDNA synthesis kit, with a TRBC-specific oligonucleotide serving as the primer. Following uracil-DNA glycosylase treatment, all cDNA underwent a first 18-cycle PCR with the universal primers M1SS and BC2_uni_R. The original pipeline was this. For normalization, 1 million high-quality reads were randomly selected from each sample, with every read carrying a distinct molecular identifier. Instead of being binned into consensus sequences, reads that shared molecular identifiers were thrown out. MiTCR, run with a Q25 quality threshold and the strictest error-elimination algorithm, handled CDR3 identification, clonotype clustering and error correction. Lower-bound total TCR beta diversity was estimated with a nonparametric unseen species model using Euler transformation. TCRdb reran the public reads through fastp at Q25 and MiXCR, keeping productive beta chains. Every entry covers one CDR3 protein and lists the most common genes and DNA from its rows. TCRdb's processing, not the authors' own work, is the source of the V and J calls. The sample table lists 1 million or so distinct CDR3 sequences, around 43% of them with a count of one. The ten largest clones capture 15% to 20% of the sample.

The roughly 39 donors, aged about 6 to 95 years, were systemically healthy Caucasian individuals from Russia. Roughly 9.5 milliliters of peripheral blood were drawn from each donor into EDTA-treated Vacutainer tubes. Ficoll-Paque density-gradient centrifugation was used to isolate PBMCs, with at least 7 million per sample. Trizol reagent was used to extract total RNA from the PBMCs, yielding at least 6 micrograms per sample. The percentages of naive CD45RAhigh/CD27high T cells were determined by flow cytometry on a PBMC aliquot from every donor. The data were obtained in a study of blood T cells in healthy people across ages (dated by TCRdb to 2013 to 2016). General notes on the study: In model experiments, roughly one uniquely barcoded TCR beta cDNA molecule per two T cells was captured by template switching. The study measured age-related changes in TCR beta repertoire diversity using deep sequencing normalized with unique cDNA molecular identifiers. To avoid experimental bias, donors of different ages were randomly spread across the sequencing lanes. For two donors (one aged 18 to 30 and one aged 80 or older), the study analyzed two additional independent replicas of 1 million unique cDNA reads from the same blood draw. The donors were divided into four age groups: young (average roughly 17 years), middle-aged (roughly 40), aged (approximately 59) and long-lived (about 84).

Study-wide conclusions, independent of this receptor: Estimates of total diversity based on one million sequenced T cells were considered lower bounds and underestimates. Observed TCR beta diversity per million T cells fell roughly linearly with age, and a significant reduction was already apparent by age about 36. Because profiling used bulk unsorted PBMCs, naive and antigen-experienced compartments could not be compared conclusively. The percentage of naive T cells measured by flow cytometry correlated strongly with observed TCR beta diversity. Compared with the aged group, the long-lived group had more naive CD4+ T cells, fewer expanded clones and increased TCR diversity, a pattern suggesting age selection. Donor CMV infection status was unknown, potentially confounding age-related changes in expanded clonotypes.

From cysteine to phenylalanine, the CDR3 is 15 amino acids long. The kept DNA is CDR3 alone, 45 bases in frame from the first base. V and J are trimmed by 5 bases and 4 bases, and the gene matches miss 8 bases of the junction. Looking up the germline V gene yields CDR1 ENHRY and CDR2 SYGVKD. Material for sequencing was blood. This chain joins TRBV10-3 to TRBJ2-7, with 10 central nucleotides matching TRBD1. The source is an older woman in good health. The CDR3 region has the sequence CAISLGQGSMYEQYF. The DNA is TGTGCCATCAGTCTGGGACAGGGGAGTATGTACGAGCAGTACTTC.